The text below deals with one T cell receptor (beta chain). CDR1 KGHSH and CDR2 LQKENI come from the germline V gene. The CDR3 loop spans 14 amino acids. V was pared by 3 bases and J by 10 bases, with 16 bases between. This entry comes from a study of blood T cell repertoires in COVID-19. For the study at large: Sources were T cells, B-cell-depleted T cells, or PBMCs; the material itself was cDNA or gDNA.

Repertoires were generated with immunoSEQ multiplex PCR, while TCRdb's copy carries only in-frame clones and drops some. The data hold about 210,000 clones, with roughly 78% observed a single time. The rearrangement uses TRBV18 and TRBJ2-1; D may be TRBD2 (7 bases). Sample: peripheral blood. The clonotype originates from a woman between 40 and 55 years old with acute or convalescent COVID-19. The CDR3 sequence is CASSPSTGRGEQFF. CDR3 DNA: TGTGCCAGCTCACCGAGTACAGGGAGGGGCGAGCAGTTCTTC.